The present T cell receptor (beta chain) was sequenced within a study of graft-versus-host responses after intestinal transplantation. The wider study: Each recipient received anti-thymocyte globulin induction, then tacrolimus and steroids for approximately 3 years.

Here immunoSEQ multiplex PCR was the method, and the copy in TCRdb shows in-frame clones only, minus some. The data show about 20,000 clones, over 35% seen once. Concerning this clone itself: An end of the junction differs from the germline gene, which may be a read error.

Germline V gene sequence: CDR1 SGHVS, CDR2 FNYEAQ. The CDR3 loop spans 11 amino acids. The sample consisted of alloreactive CD4+ T cells from a mixed lymphocyte reaction culture, taken before intestinal transplant. The subset denotes: CFSE-low proliferating T cells sorted from roughly 6-day pre-transplant mixed lymphocyte reaction (GvH or HvG direction). This clonotype was sampled from a human patient who received an intestinal transplant. V and J are TRBV7-6 and TRBJ2-7; D gene uncertain. The CDR3 spells CTSSLLGEQYF. CDR3 bases: TGTACCAGCAGCTTATTAGGAGAGCAGTACTTC. Full variable domain (rest looked up from reference TRBV7-6 and TRBJ2-7): GAGVSQSPRYKVTKRGQDVALRCDPISGHVSLYWYRQALGQGPEFLTYFNYEAQQDKSGLPNDRFSAERPEGSISTLTIQRTEQRDSAMYRCTSSLLGEQYFGPGTRLTVT.